The clone carrying this TCR beta chain appeared many times. The data belong to a study of Graves' ophthalmopathy and Graves' hyperthyroidism. Ages of hyperthyroidism patients ran from 18 to 65, and their diagnoses were new, under 2 months' duration. The CDR3 extends over 15 amino acids. Germline assignment: CDR1 SGHTA and CDR2 FQGNSA. J lost 5 bases, V lost 3 bases, and 5 bases had no gene match. Investigators amplified TCR beta CDR3 regions from RNA transcripts. HTBI primers were employed in first-round RT-PCR, then a second-round multiplex PCR followed. TCRdb processed the multiplex PCR reads anew with MiXCR; each CDR3 protein has one entry. The repertoire holds fewer than 650,000 distinct CDR3 sequences, with 22% as singletons.

Sequencing input: peripheral blood. This sequence was found in a young woman with stable Graves' hyperthyroidism. Some clones in this sample may be carry-over from other donors' samples. V usage is TRBV7-2 and J usage is TRBJ2-2, with 8 bases matching TRBD2. The DNA of the CDR3 is TGTGCCAGCAGCTTTAGGGTAGCGGGGACCGGGGAGCTGTTTTTT. It specifies CASSFRVAGTGELFF.